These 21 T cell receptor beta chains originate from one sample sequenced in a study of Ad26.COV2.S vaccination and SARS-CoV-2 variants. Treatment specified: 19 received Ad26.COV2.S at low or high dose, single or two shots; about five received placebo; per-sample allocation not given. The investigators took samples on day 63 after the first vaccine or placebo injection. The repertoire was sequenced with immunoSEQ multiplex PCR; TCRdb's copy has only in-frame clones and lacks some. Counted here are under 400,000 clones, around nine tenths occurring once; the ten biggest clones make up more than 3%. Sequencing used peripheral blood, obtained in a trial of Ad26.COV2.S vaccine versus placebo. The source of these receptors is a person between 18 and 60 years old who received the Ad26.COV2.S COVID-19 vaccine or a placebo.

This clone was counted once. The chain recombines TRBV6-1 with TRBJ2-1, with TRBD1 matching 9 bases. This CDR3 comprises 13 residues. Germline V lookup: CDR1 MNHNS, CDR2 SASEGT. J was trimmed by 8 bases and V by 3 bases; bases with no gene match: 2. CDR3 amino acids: CASSDTGGHEQFF. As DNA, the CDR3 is TGTGCCAGCAGTGATACAGGGGGCCATGAGCAGTTCTTC.

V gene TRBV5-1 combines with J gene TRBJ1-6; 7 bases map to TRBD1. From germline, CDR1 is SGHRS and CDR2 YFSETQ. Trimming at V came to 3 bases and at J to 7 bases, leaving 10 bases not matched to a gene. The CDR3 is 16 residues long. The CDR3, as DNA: TGCGCCAGCAGCTCTAATACCGGGACAGCAAATTCACCCCTCCACTTT. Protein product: CASSSNTGTANSPLHF.

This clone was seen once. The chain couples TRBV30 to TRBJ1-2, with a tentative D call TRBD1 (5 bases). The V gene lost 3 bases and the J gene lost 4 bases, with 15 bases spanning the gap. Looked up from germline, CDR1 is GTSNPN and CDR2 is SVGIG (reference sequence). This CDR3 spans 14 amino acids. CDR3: CAWSLPGEIYGYTF. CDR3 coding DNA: TGTGCCTGGAGCCTACCGGGGGAAATCTATGGCTACACCTTC.

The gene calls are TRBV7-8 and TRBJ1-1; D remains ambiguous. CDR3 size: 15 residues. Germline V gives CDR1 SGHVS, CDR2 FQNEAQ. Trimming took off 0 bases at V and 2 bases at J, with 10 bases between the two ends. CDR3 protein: CASSLAPTFNTEAFF. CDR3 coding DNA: TGTGCCAGCAGCTTAGCGCCGACCTTTAACACTGAAGCTTTCTTT.

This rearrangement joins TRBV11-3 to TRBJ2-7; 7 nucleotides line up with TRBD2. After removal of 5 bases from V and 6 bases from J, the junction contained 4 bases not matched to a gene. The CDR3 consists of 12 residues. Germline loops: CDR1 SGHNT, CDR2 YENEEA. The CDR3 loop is CASSQGEGEQYF. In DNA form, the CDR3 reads TGTGCCAGCAGCCAAGGGGAGGGCGAGCAGTACTTC.

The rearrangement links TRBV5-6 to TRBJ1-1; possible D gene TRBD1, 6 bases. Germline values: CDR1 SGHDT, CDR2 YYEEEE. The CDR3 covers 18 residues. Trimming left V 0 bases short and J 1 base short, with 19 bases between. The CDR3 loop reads CASSLVVFWGAANTEAFF. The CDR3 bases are TGTGCCAGCAGCTTGGTTGTCTTTTGGGGGGCCGCGAACACTGAAGCTTTCTTT.

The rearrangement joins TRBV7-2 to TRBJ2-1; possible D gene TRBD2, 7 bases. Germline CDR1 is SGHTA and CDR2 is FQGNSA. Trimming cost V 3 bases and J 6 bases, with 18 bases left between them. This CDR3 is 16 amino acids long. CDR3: CASSFLRGARSNEQFF. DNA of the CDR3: TGTGCCAGCAGCTTTCTTCGGGGGGCGCGGAGCAATGAGCAGTTCTTC. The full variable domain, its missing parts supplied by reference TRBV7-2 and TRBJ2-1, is GAGVSQSPSNKVTEKGKDVELRCDPISGHTALYWYRQSLGQGLEFLIYFQGNSAPDKSGLPSDRFSAERTGGSVSTLTIQRTQQEDSAVYLCASSFLRGARSNEQFFGPGTRLTVL.

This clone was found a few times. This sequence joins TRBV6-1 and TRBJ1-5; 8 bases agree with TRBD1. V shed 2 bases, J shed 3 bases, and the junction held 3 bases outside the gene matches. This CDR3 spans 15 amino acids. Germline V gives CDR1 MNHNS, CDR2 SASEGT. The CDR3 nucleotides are TGTGCCAGCAGTGAACGACAGGGGTACAATCAGCCCCAGCATTTT. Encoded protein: CASSERQGYNQPQHF.

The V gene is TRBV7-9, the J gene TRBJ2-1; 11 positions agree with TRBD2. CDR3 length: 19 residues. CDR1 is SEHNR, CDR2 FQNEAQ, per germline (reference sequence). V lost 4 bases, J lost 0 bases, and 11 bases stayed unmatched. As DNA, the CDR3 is TGTGCCAGCAGCTCGCGGAGGACTAGCGGGCGAGGCTCCTACAATGAGCAGTTCTTC. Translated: CASSSRRTSGRGSYNEQFF.

The CDR3 loop reads CASIRRSGQLNYGYTF. CDR3 DNA: TGTGCCAGCATCCGTCGGTCGGGACAACTTAACTATGGCTACACCTTC. The chain carries TRBV21-1 and TRBJ1-2; the D segment call TRBD1 is taken from the table without a DNA check. TRBV21-1 is reported as a pseudogene. The CDR3 covers 16 residues.

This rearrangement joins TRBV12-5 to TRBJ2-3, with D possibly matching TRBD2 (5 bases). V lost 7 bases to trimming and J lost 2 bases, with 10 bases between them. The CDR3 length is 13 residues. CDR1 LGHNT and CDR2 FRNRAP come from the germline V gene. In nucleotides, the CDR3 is TGTGCTAGTGCCCAGGACTTCACAGATACGCAGTATTTT. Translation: CASAQDFTDTQYF.

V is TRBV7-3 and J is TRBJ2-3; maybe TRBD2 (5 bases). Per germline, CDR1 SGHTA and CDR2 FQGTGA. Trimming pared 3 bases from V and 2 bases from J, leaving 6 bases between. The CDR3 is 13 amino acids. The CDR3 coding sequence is TGTGCCAGCAGCTTTGACTACACAGATACGCAGTATTTT. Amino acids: CASSFDYTDTQYF.

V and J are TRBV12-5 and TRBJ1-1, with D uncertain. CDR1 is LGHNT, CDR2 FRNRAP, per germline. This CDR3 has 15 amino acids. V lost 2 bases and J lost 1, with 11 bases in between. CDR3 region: CASGLPFEANTEAFF. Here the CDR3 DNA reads TGTGCTAGTGGTTTGCCCTTTGAAGCGAACACTGAAGCTTTCTTT.

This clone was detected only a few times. The CDR3 DNA reads as TGTGCCAGCAGTGAAGGTTTTTATTCACCCCTCCACTTT. Residues: CASSEGFYSPLHF. This rearrangement joins TRBV2 to TRBJ1-6; D not resolved. Germline CDR1 reads SNHLY; CDR2 reads FYNNEI. The ends were cut back, 1 base at V and 8 bases at J, with 6 bases in the middle. This CDR3 spans 13 amino acids.

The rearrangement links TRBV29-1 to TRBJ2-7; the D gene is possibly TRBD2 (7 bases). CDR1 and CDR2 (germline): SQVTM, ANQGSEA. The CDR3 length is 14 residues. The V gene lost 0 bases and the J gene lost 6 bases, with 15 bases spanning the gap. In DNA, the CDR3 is TGCAGCGTTGAAGAGTTCGGGGGAGGGGGCGAGCAGTACTTC. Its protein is CSVEEFGGGGEQYF.

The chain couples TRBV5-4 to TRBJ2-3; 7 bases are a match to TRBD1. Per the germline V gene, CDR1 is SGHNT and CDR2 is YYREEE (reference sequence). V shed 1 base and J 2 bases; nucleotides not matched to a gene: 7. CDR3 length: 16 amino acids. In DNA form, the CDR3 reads TGTGCCAGCAGCTTGAGAGGACAGGAGTACACAGATACGCAGTATTTT. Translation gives CASSLRGQEYTDTQYF. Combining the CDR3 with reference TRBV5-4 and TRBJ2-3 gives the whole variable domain ETGVTQSPTHLIKTRGQQVTLRCSSQSGHNTVSWYQQALGQGPQFIFQYYREEENGRGNFPPRFSGLQFPNYSSELNVNALELDDSALYLCASSLRGQEYTDTQYFGPGTRLTVL.

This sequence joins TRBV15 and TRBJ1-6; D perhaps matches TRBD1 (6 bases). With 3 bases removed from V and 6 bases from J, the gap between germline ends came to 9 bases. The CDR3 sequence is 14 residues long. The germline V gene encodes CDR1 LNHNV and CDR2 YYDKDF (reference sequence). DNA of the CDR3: TGTGCCACCAGCAGGAGGACAGCTAATTCACCCCTCCACTTT. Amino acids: CATSRRTANSPLHF.

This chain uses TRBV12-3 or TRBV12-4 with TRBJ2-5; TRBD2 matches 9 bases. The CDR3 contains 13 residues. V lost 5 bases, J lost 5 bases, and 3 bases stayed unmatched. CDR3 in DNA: TGTGCCAGCAGTCTGACTAGCGGCGAGACCCAGTACTTC. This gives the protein CASSLTSGETQYF.

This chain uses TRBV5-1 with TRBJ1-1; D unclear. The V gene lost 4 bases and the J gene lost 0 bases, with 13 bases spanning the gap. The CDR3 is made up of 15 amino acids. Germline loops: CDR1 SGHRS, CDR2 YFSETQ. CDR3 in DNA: TGCGCCAGCAGCCCGGACCCGGAGATGAACACTGAAGCTTTCTTT. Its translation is CASSPDPEMNTEAFF.

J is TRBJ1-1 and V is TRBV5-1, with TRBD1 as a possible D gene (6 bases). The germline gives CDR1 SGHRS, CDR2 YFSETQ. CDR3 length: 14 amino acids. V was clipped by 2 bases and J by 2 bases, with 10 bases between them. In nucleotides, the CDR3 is TGCGCCAGCAGCTTACAGGGCATAAACACTGAAGCTTTCTTT. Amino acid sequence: CASSLQGINTEAFF.

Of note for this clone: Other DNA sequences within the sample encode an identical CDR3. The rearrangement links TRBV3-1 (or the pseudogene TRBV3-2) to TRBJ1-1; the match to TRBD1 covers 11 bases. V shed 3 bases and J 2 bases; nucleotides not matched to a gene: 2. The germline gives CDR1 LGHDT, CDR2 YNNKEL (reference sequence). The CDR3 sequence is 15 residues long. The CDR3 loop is CASSHRTGGNTEAFF. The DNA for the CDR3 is TGTGCCAGCAGCCATCGGACAGGGGGCAACACTGAAGCTTTCTTT.